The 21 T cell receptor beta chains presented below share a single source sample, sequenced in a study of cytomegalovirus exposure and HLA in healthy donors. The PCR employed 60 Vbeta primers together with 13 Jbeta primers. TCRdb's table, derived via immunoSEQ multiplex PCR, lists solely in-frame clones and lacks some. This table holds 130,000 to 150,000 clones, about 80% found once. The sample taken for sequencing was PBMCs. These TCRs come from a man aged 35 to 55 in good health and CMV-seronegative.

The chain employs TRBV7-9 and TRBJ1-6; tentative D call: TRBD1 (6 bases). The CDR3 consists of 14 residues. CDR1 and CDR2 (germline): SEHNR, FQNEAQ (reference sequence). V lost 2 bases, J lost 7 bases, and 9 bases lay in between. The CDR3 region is CASSLMQGNSPLHF. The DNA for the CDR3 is TGTGCCAGCAGCTTAATGCAGGGGAATTCACCCCTCCACTTT.

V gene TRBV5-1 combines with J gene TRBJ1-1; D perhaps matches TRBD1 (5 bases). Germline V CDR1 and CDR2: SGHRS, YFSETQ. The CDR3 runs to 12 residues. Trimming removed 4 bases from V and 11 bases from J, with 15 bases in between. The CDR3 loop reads CASSPRGVEAFF. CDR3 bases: TGCGCCAGCAGCCCACGGGGGGTCGAGGCTTTCTTT.

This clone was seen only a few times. The CDR3 is CASSDRTGTDTQYF. CDR3 sequence (DNA): TGTGCCAGCAGTGACAGAACTGGCACAGATACGCAGTATTTT. This sequence joins TRBV6-4 and TRBJ2-3; D gene unclear. CDR1 and CDR2 (germline): MRHNA, SNTAGT. V lost 2 bases to trimming and J lost 1 base, with 7 bases between them. The CDR3 length is 14 residues.

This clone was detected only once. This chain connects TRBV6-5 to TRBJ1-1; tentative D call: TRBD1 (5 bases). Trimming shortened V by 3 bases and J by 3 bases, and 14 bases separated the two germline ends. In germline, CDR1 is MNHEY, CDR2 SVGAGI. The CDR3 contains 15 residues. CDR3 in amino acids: CASSYRAVRDTEAFF. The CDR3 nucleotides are TGTGCCAGCAGTTATCGGGCCGTCAGGGACACTGAAGCTTTCTTT.

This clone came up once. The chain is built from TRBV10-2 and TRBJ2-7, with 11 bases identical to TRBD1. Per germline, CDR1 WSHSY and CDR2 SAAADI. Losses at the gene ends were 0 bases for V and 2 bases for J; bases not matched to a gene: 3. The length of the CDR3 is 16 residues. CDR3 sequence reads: CASSESRTGGPYEQYF. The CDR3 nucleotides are TGCGCCAGCAGTGAGTCTCGGACAGGGGGCCCCTACGAGCAGTACTTC.

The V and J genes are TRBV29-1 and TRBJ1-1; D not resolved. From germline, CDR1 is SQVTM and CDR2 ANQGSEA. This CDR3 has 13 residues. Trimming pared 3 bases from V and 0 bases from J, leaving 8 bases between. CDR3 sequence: CSVEGRVNTEAFF. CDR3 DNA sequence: TGCAGCGTTGAGGGTCGGGTGAACACTGAAGCTTTCTTT.

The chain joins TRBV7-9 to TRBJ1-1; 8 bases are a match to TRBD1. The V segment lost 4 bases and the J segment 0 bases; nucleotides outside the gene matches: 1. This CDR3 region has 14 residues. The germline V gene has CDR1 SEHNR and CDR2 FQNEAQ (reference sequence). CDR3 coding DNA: TGTGCCAGCAGCTCGACAGGGGTGAACACTGAAGCTTTCTTT. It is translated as CASSSTGVNTEAFF.

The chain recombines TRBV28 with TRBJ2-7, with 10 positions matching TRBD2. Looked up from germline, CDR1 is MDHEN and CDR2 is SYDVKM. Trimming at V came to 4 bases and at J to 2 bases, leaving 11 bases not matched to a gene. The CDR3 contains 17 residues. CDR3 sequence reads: CASSSPTSSGGAYEQYF. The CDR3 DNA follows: TGTGCCAGCAGTTCGCCTACCTCTAGCGGGGGCGCCTACGAGCAGTACTTC.

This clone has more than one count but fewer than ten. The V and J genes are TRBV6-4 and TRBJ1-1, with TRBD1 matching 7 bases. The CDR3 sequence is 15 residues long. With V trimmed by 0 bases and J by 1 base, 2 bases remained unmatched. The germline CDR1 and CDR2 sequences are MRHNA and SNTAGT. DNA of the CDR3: TGTGCCAGCAGTGACTCGAACAGGGGGAACACTGAAGCTTTCTTT. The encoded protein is CASSDSNRGNTEAFF.

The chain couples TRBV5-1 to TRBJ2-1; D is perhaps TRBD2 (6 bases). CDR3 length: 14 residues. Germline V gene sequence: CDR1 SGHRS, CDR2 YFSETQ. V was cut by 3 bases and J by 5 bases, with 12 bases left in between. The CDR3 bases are TGCGCCAGCAGCTCCGCGGGGATGGACAATGAGCAGTTCTTC. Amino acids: CASSSAGMDNEQFF.

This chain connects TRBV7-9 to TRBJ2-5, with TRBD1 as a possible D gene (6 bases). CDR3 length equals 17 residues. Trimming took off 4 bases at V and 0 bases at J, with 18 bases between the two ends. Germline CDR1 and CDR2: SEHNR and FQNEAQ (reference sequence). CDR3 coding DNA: TGTGCCAGCAGCTCCACAGGGTATCGATTGGACCAAGAGACCCAGTACTTC. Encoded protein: CASSSTGYRLDQETQYF.

For the CDR3, the DNA is TGTGCCAGCAGTTTATCGGGGCAGGGGGCGAGACTGTTTTTT. This gives the protein CASSLSGQGARLFF. V and J are TRBV27 and TRBJ1-4; 8 bases are a match to TRBD1. The V segment lost 0 bases and the J segment 13 bases; nucleotides outside the gene matches: 7. CDR3 size: 14 residues. Germline loops: CDR1 MNHEY, CDR2 SMNVEV (reference sequence).

CDR3 DNA sequence: TGTGCCAGCAGTGACGATGGCGGGGGGGCCGCCGGGGAGCTGTTTTTT. Its translation is CASSDDGGGAAGELFF. The chain links TRBV6-4 to TRBJ2-2; TRBD2 matches at 9 bases. The J segment lost 6 bases and the V segment lost 2 bases, leaving 7 bases of the junction unmatched. The CDR3 runs to 16 residues. CDR1 MRHNA and CDR2 SNTAGT come from the germline V gene.

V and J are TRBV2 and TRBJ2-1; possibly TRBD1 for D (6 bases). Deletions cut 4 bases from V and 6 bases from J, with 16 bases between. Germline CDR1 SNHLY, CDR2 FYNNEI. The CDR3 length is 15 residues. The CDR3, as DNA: TGTGCCAGCAGTGTAGAGAATACAGGGCTCAATGAGCAGTTCTTC. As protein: CASSVENTGLNEQFF.

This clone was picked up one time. The CDR3 nucleotides read TGTGCCAGCAGCCAATATTCGAGCTCCTACGAGCAGTACTTC. Its protein product is CASSQYSSSYEQYF. The rearrangement uses TRBV4-2 and TRBJ2-7, with D unresolved. Trimming took off 2 bases at V and 0 bases at J, with 8 bases between the two ends. CDR3 length equals 14 residues. From germline, CDR1 is LGHNA and CDR2 YNFKEQ.

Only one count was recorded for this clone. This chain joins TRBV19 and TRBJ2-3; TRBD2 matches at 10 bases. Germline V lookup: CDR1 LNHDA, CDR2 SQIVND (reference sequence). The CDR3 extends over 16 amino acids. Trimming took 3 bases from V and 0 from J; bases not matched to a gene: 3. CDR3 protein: CASSMRTSGSTDTQYF. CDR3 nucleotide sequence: TGTGCCAGTAGTATGAGGACTAGCGGTAGCACAGATACGCAGTATTTT. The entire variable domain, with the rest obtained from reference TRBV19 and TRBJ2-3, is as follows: DGGITQSPKYLFRKEGQNVTLSCEQNLNHDAMYWYRQDPGQGLRLIYYSQIVNDFQKGDIAEGYSVSREKKESFPLTVTSAQKNPTAFYLCASSMRTSGSTDTQYFGPGTRLTVL.

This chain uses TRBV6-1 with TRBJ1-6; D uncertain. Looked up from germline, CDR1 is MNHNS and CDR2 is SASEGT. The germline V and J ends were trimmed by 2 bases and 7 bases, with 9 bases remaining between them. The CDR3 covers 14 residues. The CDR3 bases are TGTGCCAGCAGTGAACAGATGTCGAATTCACCCCTCCACTTT. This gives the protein CASSEQMSNSPLHF.

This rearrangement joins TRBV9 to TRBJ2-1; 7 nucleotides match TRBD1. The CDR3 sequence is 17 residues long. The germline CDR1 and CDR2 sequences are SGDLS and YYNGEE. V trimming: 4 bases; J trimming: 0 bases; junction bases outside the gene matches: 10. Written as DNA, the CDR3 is TGTGCCAGCAGCCCACGGACAGGAGTAAGCTCCTACAATGAGCAGTTCTTC. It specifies CASSPRTGVSSYNEQFF.

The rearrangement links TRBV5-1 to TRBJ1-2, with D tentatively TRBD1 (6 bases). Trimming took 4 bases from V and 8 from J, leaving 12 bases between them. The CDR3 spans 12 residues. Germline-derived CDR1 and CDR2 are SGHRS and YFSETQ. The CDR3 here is CASSTGWGGYTF. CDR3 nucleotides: TGCGCCAGCAGCACAGGGTGGGGCGGCTACACCTTC. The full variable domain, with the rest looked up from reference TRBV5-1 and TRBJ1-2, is KAGVTQTPRYLIKTRGQQVTLSCSPISGHRSVSWYQQTPGQGLQFLFEYFSETQRNKGNFPGRFSGRQFSNSRSEMNVSTLELGDSALYLCASSTGWGGYTFGSGTRLTVV.

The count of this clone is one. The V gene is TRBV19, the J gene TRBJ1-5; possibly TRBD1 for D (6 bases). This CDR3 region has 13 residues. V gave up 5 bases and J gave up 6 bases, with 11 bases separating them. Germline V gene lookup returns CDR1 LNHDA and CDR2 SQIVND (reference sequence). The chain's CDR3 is CASSWGQSQPQHF. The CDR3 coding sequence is TGTGCCAGTAGTTGGGGGCAAAGTCAGCCCCAGCATTTT. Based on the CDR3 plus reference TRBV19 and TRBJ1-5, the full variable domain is DGGITQSPKYLFRKEGQNVTLSCEQNLNHDAMYWYRQDPGQGLRLIYYSQIVNDFQKGDIAEGYSVSREKKESFPLTVTSAQKNPTAFYLCASSWGQSQPQHFGDGTRLSIL.

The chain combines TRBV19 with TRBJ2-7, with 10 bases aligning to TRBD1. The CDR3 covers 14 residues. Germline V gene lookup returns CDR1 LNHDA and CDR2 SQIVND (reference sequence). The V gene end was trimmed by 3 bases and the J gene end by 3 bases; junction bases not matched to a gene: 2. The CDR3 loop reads CASSMRTGGYEQYF. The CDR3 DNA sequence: TGTGCCAGTAGTATGCGGACAGGGGGCTACGAGCAGTACTTC.